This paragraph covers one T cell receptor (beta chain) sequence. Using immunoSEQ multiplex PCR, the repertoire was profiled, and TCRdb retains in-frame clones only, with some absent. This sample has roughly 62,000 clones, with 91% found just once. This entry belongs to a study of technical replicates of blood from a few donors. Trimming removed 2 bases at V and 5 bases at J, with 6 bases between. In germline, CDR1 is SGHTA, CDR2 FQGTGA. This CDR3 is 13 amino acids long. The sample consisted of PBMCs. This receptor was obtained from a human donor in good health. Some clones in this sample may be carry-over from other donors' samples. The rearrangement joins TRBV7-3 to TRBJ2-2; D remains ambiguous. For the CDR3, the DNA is TGTGCCAGCAGCTTAGCCAGGACCGGGGAGCTGTTTTTT. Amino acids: CASSLARTGELFF.